The TCR beta chain under discussion was sequenced for a study of T cell responses to AZD1222 COVID-19 vaccine. In regard to this clone: Its target is not known.

Sequencing used immunoSEQ multiplex PCR; TCRdb keeps in-frame clones, though not all of them. The data contain about 200,000 clones, approximately 93% of them singletons. Notes on the study in general: Donor demographics were predominantly white British with a female majority; clonal diversity may be underestimated. Regions 160-218 and 743-854 dominated among vaccine-associated CD4 TCRs spanning spike. Unmutated variant regions reportedly attract nearly half of all spike-specific TCRs.

This CDR3 contains 16 residues. Germline V CDR1 and CDR2: MNHNS, SASEGT. V dropped 4 bases and J dropped 2 bases, with 14 bases sitting between them. Specimen: peripheral blood, collected 28 days after the second AZD1222 dose. The chain links TRBV6-1 to TRBJ2-2, with a possible D match to TRBD2 (6 bases). This TCR came from an adult who received the AZD1222 COVID-19 vaccine. DNA for the CDR3: TGTGCCAGCAGTGGGTTTACGGGGGTAAACACCGGGGAGCTGTTTTTT. Encoded protein: CASSGFTGVNTGELFF.